The clone carrying this T cell receptor (beta chain) was observed a handful of times. As yet, its antigen is unknown. This CDR3 is built from 16 residues. Looked up from germline, CDR1 is KGHSH and CDR2 is LQKENI. With 3 bases removed from V and 0 bases from J, the gap between germline ends came to 15 bases. TCRalpha and TCRbeta libraries used 5'RACE with constant-segment primers and UMIs. TCRdb redid the calling of the 5' RACE reads with MiXCR, one entry per CDR3 protein. This sample yields hundreds of thousands of distinct CDR3 sequences, of which about a fifth are seen a single time; approximately 8.4% belongs to the top ten. The sample is drawn from a study of T-cell memory formation after mild COVID-19. Findings and limits, study-wide: Clones that contracted from day 15 to 85 had balanced CD4/CD8; later expanders were CD4+ biased. Among contracting clones, CD4+ were mainly CM/EM and CD8+ enriched in EMRA. For second-wave clones that peaked at day 37, SARS-CoV-2 specificity went unverified.

Sequenced material: PBMCs or a T cell subset sorted from them (not recorded which). The clonotype originates from an adult woman who had mild COVID-19 (a few samples of this study predate the infection). Cell type and time point are not known. V usage is TRBV18 and J usage is TRBJ2-7; a weak D match, TRBD2 (6 bases). CDR3 residues: CASSPRSASVSYEQYF. CDR3 DNA: TGTGCCAGCTCACCCAGGAGTGCTAGCGTCTCCTACGAGCAGTACTTC.